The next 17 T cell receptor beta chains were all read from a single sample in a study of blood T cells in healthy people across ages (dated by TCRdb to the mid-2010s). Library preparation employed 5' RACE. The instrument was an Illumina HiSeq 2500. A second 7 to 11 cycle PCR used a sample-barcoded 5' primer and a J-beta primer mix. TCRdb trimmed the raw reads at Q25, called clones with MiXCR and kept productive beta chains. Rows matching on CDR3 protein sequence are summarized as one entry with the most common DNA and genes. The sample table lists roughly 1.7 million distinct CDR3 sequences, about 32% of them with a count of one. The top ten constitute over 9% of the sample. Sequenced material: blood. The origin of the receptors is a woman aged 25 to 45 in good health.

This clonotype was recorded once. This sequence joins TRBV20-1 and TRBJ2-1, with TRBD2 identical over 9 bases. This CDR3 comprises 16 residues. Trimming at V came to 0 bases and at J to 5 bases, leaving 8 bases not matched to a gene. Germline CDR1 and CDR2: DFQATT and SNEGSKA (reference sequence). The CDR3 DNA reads TGCAGTGCTAGAGATCCAAGTAGCGGGAGAAACAATGAGCAGTTCTTC. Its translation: CSARDPSSGRNNEQFF.

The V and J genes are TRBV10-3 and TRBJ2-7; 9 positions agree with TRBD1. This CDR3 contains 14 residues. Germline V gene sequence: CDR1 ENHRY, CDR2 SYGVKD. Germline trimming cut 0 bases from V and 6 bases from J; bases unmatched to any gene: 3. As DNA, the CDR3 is TGTGCCATCAGTGAGTCGGGACAGGGCAGCGAGCAGTACTTC. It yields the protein CAISESGQGSEQYF.

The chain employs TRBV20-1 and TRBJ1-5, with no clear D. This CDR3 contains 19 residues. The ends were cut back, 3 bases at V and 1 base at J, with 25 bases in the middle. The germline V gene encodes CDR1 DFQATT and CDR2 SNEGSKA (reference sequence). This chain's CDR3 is CSARPPLGRERMSNQPQHF. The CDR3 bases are TGCAGTGCTAGGCCCCCCCTTGGGAGGGAAAGAATGAGCAATCAGCCCCAGCATTTT.

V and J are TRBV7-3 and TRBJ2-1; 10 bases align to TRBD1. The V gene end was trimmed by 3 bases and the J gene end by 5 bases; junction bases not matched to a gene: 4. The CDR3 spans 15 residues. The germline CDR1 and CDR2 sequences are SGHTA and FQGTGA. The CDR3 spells CASSLRTGGDNEQFF. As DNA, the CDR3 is TGTGCCAGCAGCTTGCGGACAGGGGGTGACAATGAGCAGTTCTTC. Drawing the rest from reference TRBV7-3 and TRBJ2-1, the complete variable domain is GAGVSQTPSNKVTEKGKYVELRCDPISGHTALYWYRQSLGQGPEFLIYFQGTGAADDSGLPNDRFFAVRPEGSVSTLKIQRTERGDSAVYLCASSLRTGGDNEQFFGPGTRLTVL.

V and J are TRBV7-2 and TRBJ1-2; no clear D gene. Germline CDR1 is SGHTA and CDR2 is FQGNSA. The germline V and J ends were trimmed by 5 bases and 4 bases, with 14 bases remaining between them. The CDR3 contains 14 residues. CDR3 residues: CASSPSVGSYGYTF. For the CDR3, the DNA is TGTGCCAGCAGCCCCAGTGTAGGGAGCTATGGCTACACCTTC.

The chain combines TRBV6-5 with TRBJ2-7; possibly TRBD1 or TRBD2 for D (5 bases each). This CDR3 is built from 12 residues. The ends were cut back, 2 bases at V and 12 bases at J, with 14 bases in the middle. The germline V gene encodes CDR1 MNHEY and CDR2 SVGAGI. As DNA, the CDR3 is TGTGCCAGCAGTTACGGGGGAACCACCCGGTACTTC. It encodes CASSYGGTTRYF.

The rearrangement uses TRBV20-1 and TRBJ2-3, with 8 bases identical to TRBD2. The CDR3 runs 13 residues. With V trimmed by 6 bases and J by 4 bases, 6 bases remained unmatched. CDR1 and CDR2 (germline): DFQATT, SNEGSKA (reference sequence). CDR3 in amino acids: CSATGRAPDTQYF. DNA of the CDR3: TGCAGTGCGACCGGGAGGGCGCCAGATACGCAGTATTTT.

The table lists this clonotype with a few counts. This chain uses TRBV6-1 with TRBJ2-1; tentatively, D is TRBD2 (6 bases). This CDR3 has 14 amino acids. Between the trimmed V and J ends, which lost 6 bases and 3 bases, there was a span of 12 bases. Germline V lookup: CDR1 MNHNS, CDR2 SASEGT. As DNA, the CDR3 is TGTGCCAGCAGAGACCCGGGACTCTACAATGAGCAGTTCTTC. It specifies CASRDPGLYNEQFF.

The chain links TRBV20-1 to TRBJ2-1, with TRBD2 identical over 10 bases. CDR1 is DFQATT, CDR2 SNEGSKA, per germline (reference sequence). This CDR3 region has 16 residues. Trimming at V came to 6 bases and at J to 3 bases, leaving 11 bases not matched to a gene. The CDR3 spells CSASQPTSGRYNEQFF. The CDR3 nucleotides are TGCAGTGCATCGCAACCGACTAGCGGGCGCTACAATGAGCAGTTCTTC.

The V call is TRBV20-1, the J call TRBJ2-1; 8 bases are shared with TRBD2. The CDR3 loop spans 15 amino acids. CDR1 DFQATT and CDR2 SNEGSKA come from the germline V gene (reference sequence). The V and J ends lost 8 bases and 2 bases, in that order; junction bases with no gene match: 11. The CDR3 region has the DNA TGCAGTACCCCTATAGCGGGGAGAGCCTACAATGAGCAGTTCTTC. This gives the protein CSTPIAGRAYNEQFF.

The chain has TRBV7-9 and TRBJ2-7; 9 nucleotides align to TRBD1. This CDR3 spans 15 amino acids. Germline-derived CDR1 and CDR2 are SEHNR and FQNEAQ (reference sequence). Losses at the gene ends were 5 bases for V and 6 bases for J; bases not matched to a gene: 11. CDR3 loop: CASSRSGTGLVEQYF. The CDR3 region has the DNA TGTGCCAGCAGCAGAAGCGGGACAGGGTTGGTCGAGCAGTACTTC. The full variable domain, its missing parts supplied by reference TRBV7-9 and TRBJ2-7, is DTGVSQNPRHKITKRGQNVTFRCDPISEHNRLYWYRQTLGQGPEFLTYFQNEAQLEKSRLLSDRFSAERPKGSFSTLEIQRTEQGDSAMYLCASSRSGTGLVEQYFGPGTRLTVT.

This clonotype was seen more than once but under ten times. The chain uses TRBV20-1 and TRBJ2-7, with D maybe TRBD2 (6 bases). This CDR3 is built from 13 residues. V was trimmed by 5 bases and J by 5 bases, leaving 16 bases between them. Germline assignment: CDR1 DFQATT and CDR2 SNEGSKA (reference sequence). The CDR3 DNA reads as TGCAGTGCTGAGCTAGCGTATCGGGACGAGCAGTACTTC. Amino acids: CSAELAYRDEQYF.

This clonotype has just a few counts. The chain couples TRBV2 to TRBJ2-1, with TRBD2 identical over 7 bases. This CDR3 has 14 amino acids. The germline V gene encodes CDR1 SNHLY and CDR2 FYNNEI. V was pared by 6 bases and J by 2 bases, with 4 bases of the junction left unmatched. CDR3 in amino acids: CASRRLATYNEQFF. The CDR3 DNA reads TGTGCCAGCAGGCGACTAGCAACCTACAATGAGCAGTTCTTC.

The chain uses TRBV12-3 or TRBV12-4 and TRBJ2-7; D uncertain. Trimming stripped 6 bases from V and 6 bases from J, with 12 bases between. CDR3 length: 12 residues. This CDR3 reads CASSSGAFEQYF. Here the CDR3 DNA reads TGTGCCAGCAGCTCCGGCGCTTTCGAGCAGTACTTC.

Here the CDR3 DNA reads TGTGCCAGCAGCTTGGGACCGGGGCAAATAAAGACCCAGTACTTC. Translation: CASSLGPGQIKTQYF. The gene calls are TRBV5-6 and TRBJ2-7; D assignment may be TRBD1 or TRBD2 (5 bases each). Near its end, the DNA agrees better with TRBJ2-5, so the J call may be wrong. Germline loops: CDR1 SGHDT, CDR2 YYEEEE. This CDR3 spans 15 amino acids.

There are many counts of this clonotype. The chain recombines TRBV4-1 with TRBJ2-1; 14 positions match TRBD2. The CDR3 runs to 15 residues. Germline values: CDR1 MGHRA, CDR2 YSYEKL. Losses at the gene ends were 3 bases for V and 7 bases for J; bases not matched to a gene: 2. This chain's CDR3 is CASSQGLAGENEQFF. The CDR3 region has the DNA TGCGCCAGCAGCCAGGGACTAGCGGGAGAAAATGAGCAGTTCTTC.

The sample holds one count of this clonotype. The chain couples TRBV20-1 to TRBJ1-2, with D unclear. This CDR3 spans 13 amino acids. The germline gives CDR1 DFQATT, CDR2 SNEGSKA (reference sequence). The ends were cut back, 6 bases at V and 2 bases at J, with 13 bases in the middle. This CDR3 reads CSAIRTKNYGYTF. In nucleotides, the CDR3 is TGCAGTGCAATCCGCACAAAGAACTATGGCTACACCTTC.